The entry below gives a single T cell receptor (beta chain) sequence along with its context. This sample stems from a study of blood T cell repertoires in COVID-19. Germline CDR1 is SGHRS and CDR2 is YFSETQ. Trimming removed 8 bases at V and 2 bases at J, with 17 bases between. The CDR3 is 15 residues long. This table comes from immunoSEQ multiplex PCR, and its TCRdb copy is limited to in-frame clones, with some not included. In the table there are about 250,000 clones, over 75% of which are singletons. This receptor was obtained from a woman older than 75 with acute or convalescent COVID-19. The specimen was peripheral blood. The V and J genes are TRBV5-1 and TRBJ1-3, with unresolved D. The DNA for the CDR3 is TGCGCCAGTAGGGAAAACACCGGGACTGGAAACACCATATATTTT. Amino acids: CASRENTGTGNTIYF.